The clone carrying this T cell receptor (beta chain) appeared a few times. Its antigen is currently unknown. The sample comes from a study of naive and memory T cell subsets. The study's findings and limits: Especially in CD8 cells, naive repertoires contained a few larger clonotypes, possibly CD45RA-re-expressing memory cells.

The CDR3 extends over 16 amino acids. Per the germline V gene, CDR1 is MNHEY and CDR2 is SMNVEV (reference sequence). The trim removed 4 bases at V and 0 bases at J, leaving 6 bases unmatched. Both TRBC1 and TRBC2 were covered by a beta constant-region primer of two equimolar oligonucleotides. Nested alpha and beta constant-region primers with the SP2 primer drove four PCR rounds on ligated cDNA. Via MiXCR, TCRdb re-called the UMI-ligation and nested PCR reads, giving one row per CDR3 protein. This table holds approximately 140,000 distinct CDR3 sequences, approximately 21% found once. The TCR sequence derives from a human donor in good health. The sequencing input was naive CD8+ T cells from blood. This chain uses TRBV27 with TRBJ2-5; TRBD1 matches at 9 bases. The CDR3 coding sequence is TGTGCCAGCAGTTCCCGGACAGGGGCGTACCAAGAGACCCAGTACTTC. Its protein product is CASSSRTGAYQETQYF.